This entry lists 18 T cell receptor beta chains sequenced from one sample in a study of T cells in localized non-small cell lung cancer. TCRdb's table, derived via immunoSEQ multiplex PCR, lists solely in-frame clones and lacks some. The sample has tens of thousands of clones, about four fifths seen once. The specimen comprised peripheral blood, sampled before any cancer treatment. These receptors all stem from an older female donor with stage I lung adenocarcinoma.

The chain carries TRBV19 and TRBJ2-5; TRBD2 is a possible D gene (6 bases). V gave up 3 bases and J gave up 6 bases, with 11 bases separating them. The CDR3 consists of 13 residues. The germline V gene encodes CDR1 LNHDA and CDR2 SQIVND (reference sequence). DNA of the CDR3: TGTGCCAGTAGTATGTTACTAGCTAAGACCCAGTACTTC. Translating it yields CASSMLLAKTQYF. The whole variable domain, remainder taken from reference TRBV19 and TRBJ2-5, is DGGITQSPKYLFRKEGQNVTLSCEQNLNHDAMYWYRQDPGQGLRLIYYSQIVNDFQKGDIAEGYSVSREKKESFPLTVTSAQKNPTAFYLCASSMLLAKTQYFGPGTRLLVL.

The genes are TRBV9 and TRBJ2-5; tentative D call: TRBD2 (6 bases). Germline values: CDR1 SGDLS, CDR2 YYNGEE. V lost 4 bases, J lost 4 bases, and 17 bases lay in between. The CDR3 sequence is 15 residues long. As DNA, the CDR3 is TGTGCCAGCAGCCCCCGGCGGGAACCTGGAGAGACCCAGTACTTC. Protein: CASSPRREPGETQYF.

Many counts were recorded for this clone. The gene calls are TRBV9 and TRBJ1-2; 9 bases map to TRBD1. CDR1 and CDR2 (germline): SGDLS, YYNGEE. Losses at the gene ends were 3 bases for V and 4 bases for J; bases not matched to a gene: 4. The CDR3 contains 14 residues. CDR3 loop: CASSAGTGPYGYTF. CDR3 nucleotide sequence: TGTGCCAGCAGCGCCGGGACAGGGCCCTATGGCTACACCTTC.

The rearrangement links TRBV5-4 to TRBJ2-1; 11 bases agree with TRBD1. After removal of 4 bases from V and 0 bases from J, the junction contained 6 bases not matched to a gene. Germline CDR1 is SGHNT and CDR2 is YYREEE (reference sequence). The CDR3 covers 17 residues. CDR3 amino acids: CASSGGQGASSYNEQFF. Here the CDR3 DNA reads TGTGCCAGCAGCGGAGGACAGGGGGCGTCCTCCTACAATGAGCAGTTCTTC.

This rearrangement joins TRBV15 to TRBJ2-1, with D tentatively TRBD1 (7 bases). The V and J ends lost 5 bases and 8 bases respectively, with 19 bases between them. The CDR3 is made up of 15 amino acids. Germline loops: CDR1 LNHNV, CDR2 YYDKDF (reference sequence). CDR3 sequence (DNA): TGTGCCACCAGCGGGCGACTAGTCCAGGGGGATGAGCAGTTCTTC. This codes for CATSGRLVQGDEQFF.

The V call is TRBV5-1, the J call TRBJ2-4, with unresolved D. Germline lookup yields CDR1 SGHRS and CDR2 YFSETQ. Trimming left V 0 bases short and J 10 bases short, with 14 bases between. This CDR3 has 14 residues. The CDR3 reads CASSLAGYSQIQYF. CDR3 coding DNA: TGCGCCAGCAGCTTGGCCGGGTATAGCCAGATTCAGTACTTC. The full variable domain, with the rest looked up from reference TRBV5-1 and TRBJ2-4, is KAGVTQTPRYLIKTRGQQVTLSCSPISGHRSVSWYQQTPGQGLQFLFEYFSETQRNKGNFPGRFSGRQFSNSRSEMNVSTLELGDSALYLCASSLAGYSQIQYFGAGTRLSVL.

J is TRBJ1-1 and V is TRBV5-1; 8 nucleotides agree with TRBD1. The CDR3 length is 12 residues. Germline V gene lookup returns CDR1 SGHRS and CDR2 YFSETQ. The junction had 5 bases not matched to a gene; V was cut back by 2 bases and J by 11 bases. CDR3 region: CASSFGQGAAFF. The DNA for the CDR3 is TGCGCCAGCAGCTTCGGGCAGGGGGCGGCTTTCTTT.

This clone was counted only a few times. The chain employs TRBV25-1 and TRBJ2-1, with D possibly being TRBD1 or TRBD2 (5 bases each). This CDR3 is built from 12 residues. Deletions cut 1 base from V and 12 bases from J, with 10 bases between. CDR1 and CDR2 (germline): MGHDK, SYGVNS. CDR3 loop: CASSESGRSQFF. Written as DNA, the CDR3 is TGTGCCAGCAGTGAATCGGGACGTTCGCAGTTCTTC.

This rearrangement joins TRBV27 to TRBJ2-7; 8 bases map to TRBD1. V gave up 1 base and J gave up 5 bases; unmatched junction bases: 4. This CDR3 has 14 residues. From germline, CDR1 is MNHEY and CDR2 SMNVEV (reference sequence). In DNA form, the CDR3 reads TGTGCCAGCAGTTTATTTGTGACAGGGGACGAGCAGTACTTC. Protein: CASSLFVTGDEQYF.

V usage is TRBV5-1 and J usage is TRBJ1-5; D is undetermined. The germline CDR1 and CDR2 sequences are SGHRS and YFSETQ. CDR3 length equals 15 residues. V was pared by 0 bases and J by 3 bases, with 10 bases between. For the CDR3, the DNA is TGCGCCAGCAGCTTGGGTTGGGGAGACAATCAGCCCCAGCATTTT. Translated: CASSLGWGDNQPQHF.

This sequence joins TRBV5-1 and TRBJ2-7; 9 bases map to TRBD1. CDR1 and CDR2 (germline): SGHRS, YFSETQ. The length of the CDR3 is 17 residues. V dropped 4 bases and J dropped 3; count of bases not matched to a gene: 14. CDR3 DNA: TGCGCCAGCAGCGAACGGGCAGGGACAGGGTCTAACTACGAGCAGTACTTC. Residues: CASSERAGTGSNYEQYF.

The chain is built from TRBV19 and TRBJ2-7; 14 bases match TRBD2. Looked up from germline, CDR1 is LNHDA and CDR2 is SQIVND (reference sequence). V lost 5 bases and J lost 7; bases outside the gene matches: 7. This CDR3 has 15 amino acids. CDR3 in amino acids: CASSAQGLAGDEQYF. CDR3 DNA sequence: TGTGCCAGTAGTGCTCAGGGACTAGCGGGAGATGAGCAGTACTTC.

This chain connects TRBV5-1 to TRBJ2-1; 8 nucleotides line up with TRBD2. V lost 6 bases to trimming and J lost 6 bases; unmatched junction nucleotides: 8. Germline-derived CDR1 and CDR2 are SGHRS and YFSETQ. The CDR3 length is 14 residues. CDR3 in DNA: TGCGCCAGCACCCGGGGGGGCCCGGGCAATGAGCAGTTCTTC. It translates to CASTRGGPGNEQFF.

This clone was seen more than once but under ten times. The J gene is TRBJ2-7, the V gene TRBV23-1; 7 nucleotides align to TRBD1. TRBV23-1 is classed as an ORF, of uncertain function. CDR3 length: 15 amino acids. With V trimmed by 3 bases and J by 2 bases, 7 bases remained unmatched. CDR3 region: CASSHVTGKPYEQYF. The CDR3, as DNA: TGCGCCAGCAGTCACGTGACAGGGAAACCCTACGAGCAGTACTTC.

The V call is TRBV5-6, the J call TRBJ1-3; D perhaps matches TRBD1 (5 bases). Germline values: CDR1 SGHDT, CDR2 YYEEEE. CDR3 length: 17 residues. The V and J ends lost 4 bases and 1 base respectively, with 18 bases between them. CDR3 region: CASSPRTLAASGNTIYF. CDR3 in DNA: TGTGCCAGCAGCCCGAGGACACTTGCGGCTTCTGGAAACACCATATATTTT.

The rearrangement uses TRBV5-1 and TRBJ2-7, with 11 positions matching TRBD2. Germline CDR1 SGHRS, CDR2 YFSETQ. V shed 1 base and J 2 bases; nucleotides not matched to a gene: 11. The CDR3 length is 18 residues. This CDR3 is CASSLLRTSGPTPYEQYF. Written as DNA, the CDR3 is TGCGCCAGCAGCTTGCTGAGGACTAGCGGGCCGACTCCCTACGAGCAGTACTTC.

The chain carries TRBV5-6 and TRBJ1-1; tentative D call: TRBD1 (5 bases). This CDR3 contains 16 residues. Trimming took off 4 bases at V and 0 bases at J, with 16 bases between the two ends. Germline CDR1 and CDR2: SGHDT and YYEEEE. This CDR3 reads CASSPFGGTLNTEAFF. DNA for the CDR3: TGTGCCAGCAGCCCCTTCGGCGGGACCTTGAACACTGAAGCTTTCTTT.

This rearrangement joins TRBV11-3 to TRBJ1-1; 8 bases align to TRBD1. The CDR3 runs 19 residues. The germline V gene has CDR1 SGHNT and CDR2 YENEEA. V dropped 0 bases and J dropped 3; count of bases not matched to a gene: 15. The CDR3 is CASSLDQRYNRGGDTEAFF. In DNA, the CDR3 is TGTGCCAGCAGCTTAGATCAACGATATAACAGGGGGGGAGACACTGAAGCTTTCTTT.